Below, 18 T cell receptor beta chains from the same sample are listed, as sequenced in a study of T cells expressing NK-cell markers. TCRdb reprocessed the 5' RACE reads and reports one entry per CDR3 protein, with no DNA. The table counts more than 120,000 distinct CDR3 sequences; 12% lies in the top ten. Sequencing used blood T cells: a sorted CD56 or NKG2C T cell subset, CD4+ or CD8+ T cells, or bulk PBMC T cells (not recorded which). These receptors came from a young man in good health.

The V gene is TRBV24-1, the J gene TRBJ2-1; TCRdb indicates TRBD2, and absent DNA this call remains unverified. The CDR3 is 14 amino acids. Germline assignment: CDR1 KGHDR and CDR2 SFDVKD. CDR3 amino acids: CASPLAGGHGEQFF.

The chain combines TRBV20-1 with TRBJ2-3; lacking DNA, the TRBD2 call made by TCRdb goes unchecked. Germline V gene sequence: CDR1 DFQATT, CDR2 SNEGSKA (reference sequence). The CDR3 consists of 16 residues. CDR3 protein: CSARGRRAGGLDTQYF.

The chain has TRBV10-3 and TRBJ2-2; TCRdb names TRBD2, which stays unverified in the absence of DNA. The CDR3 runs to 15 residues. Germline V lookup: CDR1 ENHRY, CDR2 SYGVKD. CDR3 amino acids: CAISTAGGRTGELFF.

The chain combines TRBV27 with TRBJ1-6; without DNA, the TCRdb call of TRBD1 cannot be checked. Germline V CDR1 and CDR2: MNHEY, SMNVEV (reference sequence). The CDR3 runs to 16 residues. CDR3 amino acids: CASSPLTGEYNSPLHF.

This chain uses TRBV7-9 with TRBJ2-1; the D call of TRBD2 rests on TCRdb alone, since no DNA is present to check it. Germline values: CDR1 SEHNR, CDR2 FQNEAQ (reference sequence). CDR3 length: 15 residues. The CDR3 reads CASSLFSGRSNEQFF. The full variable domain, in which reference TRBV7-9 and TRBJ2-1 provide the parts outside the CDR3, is DTGVSQNPRHKITKRGQNVTFRCDPISEHNRLYWYRQTLGQGPEFLTYFQNEAQLEKSRLLSDRFSAERPKGSFSTLEIQRTEQGDSAMYLCASSLFSGRSNEQFFGPGTRLTVL.

The CDR3 spells CASMPGKPAWAQPQHF. The chain joins TRBV10-2 to TRBJ1-5; no DNA is available, so the TRBD1 call from TCRdb remains unchecked. CDR3 length: 16 residues. Germline V lookup: CDR1 WSHSY, CDR2 SAAADI.

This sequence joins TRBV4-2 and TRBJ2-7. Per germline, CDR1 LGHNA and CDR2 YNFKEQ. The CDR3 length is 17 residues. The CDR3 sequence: CASSQDSAGLSSYEQYF.

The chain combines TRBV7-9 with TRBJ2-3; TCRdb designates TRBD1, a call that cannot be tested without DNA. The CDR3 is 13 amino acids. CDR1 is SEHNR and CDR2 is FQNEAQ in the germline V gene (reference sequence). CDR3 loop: CASSPGALDTQYF.

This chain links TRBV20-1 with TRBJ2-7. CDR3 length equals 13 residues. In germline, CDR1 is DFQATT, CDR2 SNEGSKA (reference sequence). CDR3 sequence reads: CSANTRSSYEQYF.

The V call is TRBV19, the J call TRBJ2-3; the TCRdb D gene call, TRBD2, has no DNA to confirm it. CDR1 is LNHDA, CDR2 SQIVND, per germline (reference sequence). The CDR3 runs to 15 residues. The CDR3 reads CASSTSPGGTDTQYF.

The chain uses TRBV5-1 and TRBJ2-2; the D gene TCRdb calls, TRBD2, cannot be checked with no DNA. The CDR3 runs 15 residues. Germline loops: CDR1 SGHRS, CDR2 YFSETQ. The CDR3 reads CASSLETSVAGELFF.

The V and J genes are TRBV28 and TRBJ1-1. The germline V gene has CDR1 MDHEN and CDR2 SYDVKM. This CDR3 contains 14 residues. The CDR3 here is CASSLRGAITEAFF.

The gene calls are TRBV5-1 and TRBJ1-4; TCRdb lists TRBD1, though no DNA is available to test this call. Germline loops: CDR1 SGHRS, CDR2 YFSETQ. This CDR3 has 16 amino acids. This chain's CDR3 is CASSAGQDPFNEKLFF.

CDR3: CASSFLGSDTQYF. The chain links TRBV12-3 or TRBV12-4 to TRBJ2-3. The CDR3 covers 13 residues.

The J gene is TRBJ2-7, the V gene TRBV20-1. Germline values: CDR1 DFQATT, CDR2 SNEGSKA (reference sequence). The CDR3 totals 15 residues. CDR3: CSARDPSGSLYEQYF.

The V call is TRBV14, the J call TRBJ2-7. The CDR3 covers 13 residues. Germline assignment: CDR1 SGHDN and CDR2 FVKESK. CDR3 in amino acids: CASSQEWNYEQYF.

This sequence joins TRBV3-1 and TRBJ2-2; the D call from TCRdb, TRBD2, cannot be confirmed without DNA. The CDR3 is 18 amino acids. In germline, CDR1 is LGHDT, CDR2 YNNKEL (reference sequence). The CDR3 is CASSQDPRLAEVTGELFF. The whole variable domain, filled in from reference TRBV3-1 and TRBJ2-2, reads DTAVSQTPKYLVTQMGNDKSIKCEQNLGHDTMYWYKQDSKKFLKIMFSYNNKELIINETVPNRFSPKSPDKAHLNLHINSLELGDSAVYFCASSQDPRLAEVTGELFFGEGSRLTVL.

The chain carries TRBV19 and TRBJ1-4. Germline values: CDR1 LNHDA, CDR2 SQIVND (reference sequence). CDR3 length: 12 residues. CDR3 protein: CASSIDDEKLFF.